The clone carrying this T cell receptor beta chain was found once. The data were taken from a study of blood T cell repertoires in COVID-19. Authors' processing steps: Reference gene primer amplification gave nucleated cell count estimates. Measured with immunoSEQ multiplex PCR; TCRdb has only the in-frame clones, and not every one. The DNA was the basis for D and trimming; V, J and clone size are from that table. The sample has under 45,000 clones, about four fifths seen once. Source material: peripheral blood. The clonotype comes from a human donor with acute or convalescent COVID-19. The donor label of this sample is uncertain.

CDR3 in DNA: TGTGCCAGCAGTCGTAAACGGGTGGACACTGAAGCTTTCTTT. It is translated as CASSRKRVDTEAFF. The chain recombines TRBV7-8 with TRBJ1-1; D is unclear. The CDR3 has 14 residues. The germline V and J ends were trimmed by 6 bases and 3 bases, with 14 bases remaining between them. Germline CDR1 reads SGHVS; CDR2 reads FQNEAQ.